The T cell receptor (beta chain) under discussion was sequenced for a study of blood T cell repertoires in COVID-19. Study in general: The United States, Italy and Spain supplied acute and convalescent COVID-19 samples.

V shed 5 bases and J 4 bases; nucleotides not matched to a gene: 15. CDR1 and CDR2 (germline): LNHDA, SQIVND (reference sequence). The CDR3 totals 18 residues. Source study methods: Amplifying reference gene primers gave estimates of nucleated cell counts. The data were produced by immunoSEQ multiplex PCR, yet TCRdb's version contains in-frame clones alone and is incomplete. V and J calls plus clone size are reproduced from that table; the DNA served to infer D and trimming. The sample holds thousands of clones; approximately 86% are singletons and the top ten take just over 7%. This clonotype was sampled from a human donor with active COVID-19. The donor label of this sample is uncertain. What was sequenced was peripheral blood. V and J are TRBV19 and TRBJ1-5; 9 positions match TRBD1. DNA of the CDR3: TGTGCCAGTAGTCCCCGTCCGGGACAGGGCCAGGAAAATCAGCCCCAGCATTTT. This codes for CASSPRPGQGQENQPQHF. Variable domain in full (rest from reference TRBV19 and TRBJ1-5): DGGITQSPKYLFRKEGQNVTLSCEQNLNHDAMYWYRQDPGQGLRLIYYSQIVNDFQKGDIAEGYSVSREKKESFPLTVTSAQKNPTAFYLCASSPRPGQGQENQPQHFGDGTRLSIL.